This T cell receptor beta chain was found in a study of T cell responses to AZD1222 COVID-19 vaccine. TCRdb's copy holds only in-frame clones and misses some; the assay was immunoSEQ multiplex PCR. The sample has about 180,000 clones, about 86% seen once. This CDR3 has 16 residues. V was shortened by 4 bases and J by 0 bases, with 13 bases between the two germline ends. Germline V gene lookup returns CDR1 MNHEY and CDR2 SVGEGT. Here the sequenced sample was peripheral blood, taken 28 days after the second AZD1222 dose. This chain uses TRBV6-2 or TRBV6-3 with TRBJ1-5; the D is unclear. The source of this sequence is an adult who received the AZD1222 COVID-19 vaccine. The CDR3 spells CASSFTADYSNQPQHF. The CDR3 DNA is TGTGCCAGCAGTTTCACAGCCGATTATAGCAATCAGCCCCAGCATTTT.